These T cell receptor beta chains were read from a single sample in a study of blood T cell repertoires in COVID-19. Some clones are missing from TCRdb's copy, which holds only in-frame ones; the method was immunoSEQ multiplex PCR. The sample lists 300,000 to 500,000 clones, 88% occurring once. Sequences were obtained from PBMCs or T cells enriched from blood (not recorded which). All receptors come from a woman in her 40s with acute COVID-19. Each CDR3 is given with its conserved first and last residue. The D gene is left open where the match is weak. Part of the rows lack a size; the others show once, few, many or a class for expanded clones.

J gene | D gene | clone size | V gene | CDR3 protein | CDR3 DNA
TRBJ1-1 | . | once | TRBV3-1/TRBV3-2 | CASSQVSQRPTEAFF | TGTGCCAGCAGCCAAGTGAGCCAGCGCCCGACTGAAGCTTTCTTT
TRBJ2-2 | TRBD2 | . | TRBV5-4 | CASSPGGSAGELFF | TGTGCCAGCAGCCCGGGGGGTAGTGCCGGGGAGCTGTTTTTT
TRBJ1-2 | . | . | TRBV29-1 | CSVEQYGYTF | TGCAGCGTTGAGCAGTATGGCTACACCTTC
TRBJ2-2 | . | . | TRBV5-8 | CASSLHRGINTGELFF | TGTGCCAGCAGCTTGCATAGGGGAATTAACACCGGGGAGCTGTTTTTT
TRBJ2-3 | TRBD2 | . | TRBV28 | CASSPFGTSGGQSTDTQYF | TGTGCCAGCAGTCCCTTTGGGACTAGCGGGGGCCAAAGCACAGATACGCAGTATTTT
TRBJ2-5 | . | . | TRBV5-6 | CASSLASSQYQETQYF | TGTGCCAGCAGCTTGGCCTCCTCCCAGTACCAAGAGACCCAGTACTTC
TRBJ1-2 | . | . | TRBV3-1/TRBV3-2 | CASSHRVYGYTF | TGTGCCAGCAGCCACCGCGTCTATGGCTACACCTTC
TRBJ1-4 | . | . | TRBV9 | CASSSGIGHEKLFF | TGTGCCAGCAGCTCCGGGATCGGTCATGAAAAACTGTTTTTT
TRBJ2-3 | TRBD1 | . | TRBV4-1 | CASSLLLRGQGTDTQYF | TGCGCCAGCAGCCTCCTACTCAGGGGGCAAGGGACAGATACGCAGTATTTT
TRBJ2-1 | TRBD2 | . | TRBV7-9 | CASSPGGAYNEQFF | TGTGCCAGCAGCCCCGGGGGGGCCTACAATGAGCAGTTCTTC
TRBJ1-6 | . | . | TRBV9 | CASSATNNSPLHF | TGTGCCAGCAGCGCCACAAATAATTCACCCCTCCACTTT
TRBJ1-4 | . | few | TRBV5-4 | CASSSSGTNEKLFF | TGTGCCAGCAGTTCCTCGGGGACTAATGAAAAACTGTTTTTT
TRBJ1-4 | . | . | TRBV5-1 | CASRLSTDEKLFF | TGCGCCAGCAGGTTGTCTACCGATGAAAAACTGTTTTTT
TRBJ1-4 | . | . | TRBV5-1 | CASSSDSQGEKLFF | TGCGCCAGCAGCTCGGACAGCCAGGGGGAAAAACTGTTTTTT
TRBJ1-5 | TRBD1 | . | TRBV19 | CASTPDRGLNQPQHF | TGTGCCAGTACTCCGGACAGGGGGCTAAATCAGCCCCAGCATTTT
TRBJ1-4 | . | . | TRBV29-1 | CSVKGYSEKLFF | TGCAGCGTTAAAGGCTACAGTGAAAAACTGTTTTTT
TRBJ2-7 | . | . | TRBV7-6 | CASSLASGFEQYF | TGTGCCAGCAGCTTAGCATCGGGATTCGAGCAGTACTTC
TRBJ1-3 | . | . | TRBV30 | CAWKNLRSGNTIYF | TGTGCCTGGAAAAACCTCAGAAGTGGAAACACCATATATTTT
TRBJ1-2 | . | . | TRBV28 | CASWGPNYGYTF | TGTGCCAGCTGGGGCCCTAACTATGGCTACACCTTC
TRBJ2-1 | . | . | TRBV2 | CASSSNANEQFF | TGTGCCAGCAGTTCCAACGCGAATGAGCAGTTCTTC
TRBJ1-3 | TRBD1 | . | TRBV6-5 | CASSYSTGGGNTIYF | TGTGCCAGCAGTTACTCAACAGGGGGTGGAAACACCATATATTTT
TRBJ1-6 | . | few | TRBV18 | CASSPSQSSYNSPLHF | TGTGCCAGCTCACCCTCACAGAGCTCCTATAATTCACCCCTCCACTTT
TRBJ2-4 | . | . | TRBV18 | CASSPKQALGAKNIQYF | TGTGCCAGCTCACCCAAACAGGCCCTTGGGGCCAAAAACATTCAGTACTTC
TRBJ2-7 | . | . | TRBV5-1 | CASSWVYSGSSYEQYF | TGCGCCAGCAGCTGGGTATATAGCGGAAGCTCCTACGAGCAGTACTTC
TRBJ2-1 | TRBD2 | . | TRBV7-2 | CASSFMTSGYEQFF | TGTGCCAGCAGCTTTATGACTAGCGGCTATGAGCAGTTCTTC
TRBJ1-4 | TRBD1 | once | TRBV10-3 | CAISEPGTGVVEKLFF | TGTGCCATCAGTGAGCCCGGGACAGGGGTCGTTGAAAAACTGTTTTTT
TRBJ2-5 | TRBD1 | . | TRBV6-5 | CASSFLTGRETQYF | TGTGCCAGCAGTTTCTTGACAGGGCGAGAGACCCAGTACTTC
TRBJ1-6 | TRBD1 | . | TRBV4-1 | CASSHLGQGKNSPLHF | TGCGCCAGCAGCCACCTAGGACAGGGCAAAAATTCACCCCTCCACTTT
TRBJ2-3 | TRBD2 | . | TRBV4-1 | CASTLAGGPGTDTQYF | TGCGCCAGCACCCTAGCGGGGGGTCCAGGCACAGATACGCAGTATTTT
TRBJ1-6 | . | . | TRBV11-3 | CASSLGGGNSPLHF | TGTGCCAGCAGCTTAGGGGGGGGTAATTCACCCCTCCACTTT
TRBJ2-1 | TRBD1 | . | TRBV14 | CASSLRTGSYNEQFF | TGTGCCAGCAGCCTCCGGACAGGGTCCTACAATGAGCAGTTCTTC
TRBJ1-1 | . | . | TRBV5-1 | CASSLTSGRAMNTEAFF | TGCGCCAGCAGCTTGACATCAGGCAGAGCCATGAACACTGAAGCTTTCTTT
TRBJ1-1 | . | . | TRBV5-4 | CASNIRGNTEAFF | TGTGCCAGCAACATAAGGGGTAACACTGAAGCTTTCTTT
TRBJ1-2 | . | once | TRBV6-2/TRBV6-3 | CASSYVGVSYGYTF | TGTGCCAGCAGTTACGTCGGAGTTTCATATGGCTACACCTTC
TRBJ2-7 | TRBD1 | . | TRBV5-6 | CASSLGDSPYEQYF | TGTGCCAGCAGCTTGGGGGACAGTCCCTACGAGCAGTACTTC
TRBJ1-2 | . | . | TRBV6-5 | CASSYDRNYGYTF | TGTGCCAGCAGTTACGACAGAAACTATGGCTACACCTTC
TRBJ1-2 | . | . | TRBV5-1 | CASSLGQNTNYGYTF | TGCGCCAGCAGCTTGGGTCAGAATACCAACTATGGCTACACCTTC
TRBJ1-6 | . | . | TRBV7-8 | CASSFRDNYNSPLHF | TGTGCCAGCAGCTTCCGGGATAACTATAATTCACCCCTCCACTTT
TRBJ2-7 | TRBD1 | . | TRBV5-4 | CASSTRQGPYEQYF | TGTGCCAGCAGCACCCGACAGGGACCCTACGAGCAGTACTTC
TRBJ2-1 | TRBD1 | . | TRBV11-2 | CASSLHRDRPYNEQFF | TGTGCCAGCAGCTTGCACCGGGACAGACCCTACAATGAGCAGTTCTTC
TRBJ1-2 | . | . | TRBV19 | CASSVDIANYGYTF | TGTGCCAGTAGTGTGGACATAGCTAACTATGGCTACACCTTC
TRBJ2-7 | TRBD2 | . | TRBV5-1 | CASSLASLAGGLLEQYF | TGCGCCAGCAGCTTGGCCAGCCTAGCGGGGGGGCTTCTAGAGCAGTACTTC
TRBJ1-5 | . | . | TRBV2 | CASSPPGKNNQPQHF | TGTGCCAGCAGCCCCCCCGGGAAAAACAATCAGCCCCAGCATTTT
TRBJ2-1 | . | . | TRBV6-5 | CASRGNEQFF | TGTGCCAGCCGGGGCAATGAGCAGTTCTTC
TRBJ1-6 | TRBD1 | . | TRBV19 | CASSAGTGDNSPLHF | TGTGCCAGTAGTGCCGGGACAGGGGATAATTCACCCCTCCACTTT
TRBJ1-2 | . | . | TRBV2 | CASSDWRLGYTF | TGTGCCAGCAGTGATTGGCGGTTGGGCTACACCTTC
TRBJ1-2 | . | . | TRBV27 | CASRPRNNYGYTF | TGTGCCAGCAGACCGAGGAATAACTATGGCTACACCTTC
TRBJ1-2 | TRBD1 | few | TRBV7-2 | CASSFNRGLSNYGYTF | TGTGCCAGCAGCTTTAACAGGGGGCTATCTAACTATGGCTACACCTTC
TRBJ1-5 | . | . | TRBV6-2/TRBV6-3 | CASSYSPRGGQPQHF | TGTGCCAGCAGTTACTCACCGAGGGGGGGTCAGCCCCAGCATTTT